Each of the 20 T cell receptor beta chains below was sequenced from the same sample in a study of T-cell memory formation after mild COVID-19. TCRdb processed the 5' RACE reads anew with MiXCR; each CDR3 protein has one entry. This repertoire shows 150,000 or so distinct CDR3 sequences, roughly 30% found once; its top ten account for about 11%. Material for sequencing was PBMCs or a T cell subset sorted from them (not recorded which). The receptors were gathered from an adult woman who had mild COVID-19 (a few samples of this study predate the infection). Cell type and time point are not known.

Notes on this clonotype: The germline gene is not matched at one end of the junction; a read error may be the cause. The chain has TRBV7-7 and TRBJ2-5; 7 nucleotides match TRBD1. This CDR3 has 15 residues. Germline V CDR1 and CDR2: SSHAT, FNYEAQ (reference sequence). CDR3 amino acids: CASSPVRTGQETQYF. The CDR3 bases are TGTGCTAGCAGCCCGGTTCGGACAGGACAAGAGACCCAGTACTTC.

This clonotype was seen a handful of times. This rearrangement joins TRBV7-6 to TRBJ2-1, with no clear D. Germline V gene lookup returns CDR1 SGHVS and CDR2 FNYEAQ. CDR3 length equals 13 residues. Trimming took 2 bases from V and 3 from J, leaving 5 bases between them. The CDR3 nucleotides read TGTGCCAGCAGCTTAACTCACTACAATGAGCAGTTCTTC. Translating it yields CASSLTHYNEQFF.

J is TRBJ2-1 and V is TRBV11-2; 7 bases agree with TRBD2. Trimming removed 3 bases from V and 10 bases from J; junction bases left unmatched: 6. Germline CDR1 is SGHAT and CDR2 is FQNNGV. CDR3 length equals 13 residues. CDR3 region: CASSLGGGKEQFF. The CDR3 bases are TGTGCCAGCAGCTTGGGGGGGGGTAAGGAGCAGTTCTTC.

The rearrangement joins TRBV29-1 to TRBJ2-5; D is unresolved. The CDR3 totals 13 residues. The germline gives CDR1 SQVTM, CDR2 ANQGSEA. Trimming left V 1 base short and J 5 bases short, with 11 bases between. CDR3 coding DNA: TGCAGCGTTGAAGTGGACCTTATGGAGACCCAGTACTTC. This codes for CSVEVDLMETQYF.

The J gene is TRBJ1-1, the V gene TRBV3-1; D unclear. Trimming removed 5 bases from V and 2 bases from J, with 12 bases in between. This CDR3 has 14 amino acids. CDR1 is LGHDT, CDR2 YNNKEL, per germline (reference sequence). This chain's CDR3 is CASSSRTGNTEAFF. The DNA of the CDR3 is TGTGCCAGCAGCTCCCGGACGGGAAACACTGAAGCTTTCTTT.

This clonotype was observed a handful of times. This CDR3 is CASSYGLTRDTQYF. The CDR3 DNA is TGTGCCAGCAGTTACGGTTTAACAAGGGATACGCAGTATTTT. J is TRBJ2-3 and V is TRBV6-5; no firm D call. V lost 2 bases and J 6 bases, leaving 12 bases between the germline ends. Germline V gene sequence: CDR1 MNHEY, CDR2 SVGAGI. The CDR3 spans 14 residues.

This clonotype was seen only a few times. The V and J genes are TRBV4-2 and TRBJ2-7; D is perhaps TRBD1 (6 bases). V lost 0 bases and J lost 7, with 10 bases in between. Germline V CDR1 and CDR2: LGHNA, YNFKEQ. The CDR3 is made up of 13 amino acids. DNA of the CDR3: TGTGCCAGCAGCCAAGAGGGGGCGAGGGAGCAGTACTTC. Amino acid sequence: CASSQEGAREQYF.

This clonotype was recorded only once. The rearrangement uses TRBV4-1 and TRBJ2-3; 8 nucleotides align to TRBD2. After removal of 1 base from V and 5 bases from J, the junction contained 11 bases not matched to a gene. The CDR3 has 17 amino acids. Germline CDR1 reads MGHRA; CDR2 reads YSYEKL. The CDR3 protein is CASSQGPGGGQQDTQYF. The CDR3 DNA is TGCGCCAGCAGCCAAGGGCCCGGGGGGGGGCAACAAGATACGCAGTATTTT.

The gene calls are TRBV7-6 and TRBJ2-7; D perhaps matches TRBD2 (6 bases). The V gene lost 7 bases and the J gene lost 2 bases, with 12 bases spanning the gap. Germline assignment: CDR1 SGHVS and CDR2 FNYEAQ. The CDR3 has 13 residues. CDR3 sequence (DNA): TGTGCCAGCACGGAGGGCTCGACCTACGAGCAGTACTTC. Protein sequence: CASTEGSTYEQYF. Variable domain in full (rest from reference TRBV7-6 and TRBJ2-7): GAGVSQSPRYKVTKRGQDVALRCDPISGHVSLYWYRQALGQGPEFLTYFNYEAQQDKSGLPNDRFSAERPEGSISTLTIQRTEQRDSAMYRCASTEGSTYEQYFGPGTRLTVT.

The chain has TRBV10-3 and TRBJ2-7; tentative D call: TRBD1 (5 bases). CDR1 and CDR2 from the germline V gene are ENHRY and SYGVKD. V was clipped by 0 bases and J by 2 bases, with 11 bases between them. CDR3 length equals 15 residues. The CDR3 loop is CAISESAGITYEQYF. In nucleotides, the CDR3 is TGTGCCATCAGTGAGTCCGCAGGGATTACCTACGAGCAGTACTTC.

The chain uses TRBV12-3 or TRBV12-4 and TRBJ2-7; 7 bases agree with TRBD2. The CDR3 runs 13 residues. Trimming cost V 5 bases and J 4 bases; bases outside gene matches: 5. The CDR3 region has the DNA TGTGCCAGCAGTGTGGCTAGCGGTTACGAGCAGTACTTC. It encodes CASSVASGYEQYF.

This sequence joins TRBV7-8 and TRBJ2-2; the match to TRBD2 covers 9 bases. Per the germline V gene, CDR1 is SGHVS and CDR2 is FQNEAQ. V shed 1 base and J 5 bases; nucleotides not matched to a gene: 5. The CDR3 is 16 residues long. The CDR3 DNA reads TGTGCCAGCAGCTTAGAGCGGGGGGCCTGGACCGGGGAGCTGTTTTTT. It translates to CASSLERGAWTGELFF.

The V and J genes are TRBV18 and TRBJ1-1; 9 bases agree with TRBD1. The junction had 1 base not matched to a gene; V was cut back by 0 bases and J by 5 bases. Per germline, CDR1 KGHSH and CDR2 LQKENI. The CDR3 is 14 amino acids. This chain's CDR3 is CASSPPQGATEAFF. The CDR3 bases are TGTGCCAGCTCACCACCACAGGGGGCGACTGAAGCTTTCTTT. Together with reference TRBV18 and TRBJ1-1, the CDR3 gives the full variable domain: NAGVMQNPRHLVRRRGQEARLRCSPMKGHSHVYWYRQLPEEGLKFMVYLQKENIIDESGMPKERFSAEFPKEGPSILRIQQVVRGDSAAYFCASSPPQGATEAFFGQGTRLTVV.

This chain joins TRBV19 and TRBJ1-1; D is undetermined. The germline gives CDR1 LNHDA, CDR2 SQIVND (reference sequence). This CDR3 region has 15 residues. V lost 1 base and J 0 bases, leaving 9 bases between the germline ends. In nucleotides, the CDR3 is TGTGCCAGTAGTATAGGGGAGCTAATGAACACTGAAGCTTTCTTT. Protein: CASSIGELMNTEAFF.

This clonotype appeared many times. V usage is TRBV9 and J usage is TRBJ2-5, with D perhaps matching TRBD2 (5 bases). CDR3 length: 15 amino acids. Germline V CDR1 and CDR2: SGDLS, YYNGEE. V was clipped by 0 bases and J by 4 bases, with 13 bases between them. The CDR3 DNA reads TGTGCCAGCAGCGTAGCTCCGGGGAGCATAGAGACCCAGTACTTC. Protein: CASSVAPGSIETQYF.

This clonotype was counted a few times. The chain combines TRBV7-3 with TRBJ2-2; D remains ambiguous. Germline assignment: CDR1 SGHTA and CDR2 FQGTGA. Trimming cost V 1 base and J 5 bases, with 8 bases left between them. CDR3 size: 14 residues. This CDR3 reads CASSLSLGTGELFF. The CDR3 region has the DNA TGTGCCAGCAGCTTAAGTCTGGGGACCGGGGAGCTGTTTTTT.

The chain joins TRBV29-1 to TRBJ2-7, with TRBD2 matching over 13 bases. This CDR3 contains 14 residues. V lost 4 bases, J lost 4 bases, and 4 bases stayed unmatched. Germline loops: CDR1 SQVTM, CDR2 ANQGSEA. The CDR3 DNA is TGCAGCGTTGTACTAGCGGGAGGGCCGTACGAGCAGTACTTC. The encoded protein is CSVVLAGGPYEQYF.

This clonotype was recorded once. The chain uses TRBV6-5 and TRBJ1-1; D possibly corresponds to TRBD1 (6 bases). The V end lost 2 bases, the J end lost 1 base, and 8 bases lay between the germline ends. The CDR3 extends over 14 amino acids. The germline V gene encodes CDR1 MNHEY and CDR2 SVGAGI. CDR3 residues: CASSYTGRNTEAFF. CDR3 in DNA: TGTGCCAGCAGTTACACAGGGAGGAACACTGAAGCTTTCTTT.

V is TRBV6-2 or TRBV6-3 and J is TRBJ1-5; the D is unclear. Germline assignment: CDR1 MNHEY and CDR2 SVGEGT. The CDR3 consists of 14 residues. Trimming removed 5 bases at V and 9 bases at J, with 17 bases between. As DNA, the CDR3 is TGTGCCAGCAGTCGCGACTCCAGGTCGTCGCCCCAGCATTTT. Protein: CASSRDSRSSPQHF.

This clonotype was detected only a few times. CDR3 region: CASSLVGGSSGANVLTF. DNA of the CDR3: TGTGCCAGCAGCTTGGTTGGGGGAAGCTCTGGGGCCAACGTCCTGACTTTC. The chain is built from TRBV5-6 and TRBJ2-6; D may be TRBD1 or TRBD2 (5 bases each). Germline CDR1 and CDR2: SGHDT and YYEEEE. V lost 0 bases and J 0 bases, leaving 10 bases between the germline ends. The CDR3 covers 17 residues. Together with reference TRBV5-6 and TRBJ2-6, the CDR3 gives the full variable domain: DAGVTQSPTHLIKTRGQQVTLRCSPKSGHDTVSWYQQALGQGPQFIFQYYEEEERQRGNFPDRFSGHQFPNYSSELNVNALLLGDSALYLCASSLVGGSSGANVLTFGAGSRLTVL.